This section outlines one T cell receptor (beta chain) sequence together with its context. Its specificity is not known. This entry belongs to a study of post-analysis software for immune sequencing data. General study findings and limits: Several TRBV segments (TRBV5-6, TRBV5-1 and TRBV20-1 among them) occurred more frequently in patients than in controls.

The CDR3 loop spans 14 amino acids. Germline CDR1 reads SQVTM; CDR2 reads ANQGSEA. Trimming took off 4 bases at V and 0 bases at J, with 12 bases between the two ends. Unique molecular identifiers had been added to the TCR beta cDNA libraries. The authors obtained roughly 0.5 million cDNA molecules from approximately 0.91 to 9.4 million T cells. TCRdb independently ran MiXCR on the PCR reads; one entry per CDR3 protein. Seen here are some 260,000 distinct CDR3 sequences, just over 35% observed once, and the top ten hold 4% to 6%. This chain joins TRBV29-1 and TRBJ1-2, with D hard to call. The clonotype comes from a girl aged 5-17 years with multiple sclerosis. The specimen was blood. Written as DNA, the CDR3 is TGCAGCGTTGGCGACATTCCTACTAACTATGGCTACACCTTC. Translated: CSVGDIPTNYGYTF.